Presented here are 24 T cell receptor beta chains from one specimen sequenced in a study of CD8 T cells in ankylosing spondylitis. One entry per CDR3 protein, called by TCRdb with MiXCR from the 5' RACE reads. This sample carries 200,000 or so distinct CDR3 sequences, approximately 13% of them seen once, and the ten largest clones take approximately 11%. The sample was blood, either unsorted or a sorted T cell fraction (not recorded which). These receptors originate from a female donor with ankylosing spondylitis or in good health (not recorded which).

J is TRBJ1-2 and V is TRBV4-2; TRBD1 matches at 8 bases. Looked up from germline, CDR1 is LGHNA and CDR2 is YNFKEQ. The V gene end was trimmed by 4 bases and the J gene end by 3 bases; junction bases not matched to a gene: 10. The CDR3 has 16 residues. The CDR3 region has the DNA TGTGCCAGCAGCCGAAACTTGGGACAGGCGGACTATGGCTACACCTTC. Translating it yields CASSRNLGQADYGYTF.

By its share, this clonotype is medium-sized. This sequence joins TRBV20-1 and TRBJ2-7; 9 nucleotides align to TRBD1. Germline V lookup: CDR1 DFQATT, CDR2 SNEGSKA (reference sequence). The CDR3 loop spans 16 amino acids. V gave up 1 base and J gave up 5 bases; unmatched junction bases: 12. In DNA, the CDR3 is TGCAGTGCTAGAGTCACCCTTCCTGGGACAGGGAACGAGCAGTACTTC. The encoded protein is CSARVTLPGTGNEQYF.

This rearrangement joins TRBV20-1 to TRBJ2-3, with TRBD2 as a possible D gene (6 bases). This CDR3 spans 14 amino acids. The V end was cut by 6 bases, the J end by 4 bases, with 17 bases between. Looked up from germline, CDR1 is DFQATT and CDR2 is SNEGSKA (reference sequence). For the CDR3, the DNA is TGCAGTGCAAGACCGGGAGACGTCGCAGATACGCAGTATTTT. This gives the protein CSARPGDVADTQYF.

In its sample, this clonotype was seen many times. The V and J genes are TRBV5-1 and TRBJ2-3, with 13 positions matching TRBD2. This CDR3 is built from 16 residues. Germline V gene sequence: CDR1 SGHRS, CDR2 YFSETQ. Trimming took 4 bases from V and 2 from J; bases not matched to a gene: 4. In nucleotides, the CDR3 is TGCGCCAGCAGCGCGGGACTAGCGGGGTCCACAGATACGCAGTATTTT. Translation: CASSAGLAGSTDTQYF.

About this clonotype itself: Just one base apart from a much larger clone, this may be a read error. The rearrangement uses TRBV24-1 and TRBJ2-1; TRBD2 agrees at 7 bases. CDR1 and CDR2 from the germline V gene are KGHDR and SFDVKD. The CDR3 is 14 amino acids. The CDR3 DNA sequence: TGTGCCGCCAGTGTGGCGGGAGTCGGGAATGAGCAGTTCTTC. Amino acid sequence: CAASVAGVGNEQFF.

The gene calls are TRBV7-2 and TRBJ1-4; 8 bases agree with TRBD1. The trim removed 5 bases at V and 7 bases at J, leaving 6 bases unmatched. CDR3 length: 14 amino acids. In germline, CDR1 is SGHTA, CDR2 FQGNSA. CDR3 protein: CASSPRQGSEKLFF. CDR3 nucleotide sequence: TGTGCCAGCAGCCCTAGACAGGGGAGTGAAAAACTGTTTTTT.

There are a few counts of this clonotype. The rearrangement uses TRBV2 and TRBJ2-4; TRBD1 or TRBD2 may be the D gene (5 bases each). The CDR3 is made up of 12 amino acids. Germline CDR1 and CDR2: SNHLY and FYNNEI. Trimming shortened V by 9 bases and J by 4 bases, and 10 bases separated the two germline ends. CDR3 in DNA: TGTGCCAGTCGGGACGAAAAAAACATTCAGTACTTC. This codes for CASRDEKNIQYF.

V and J are TRBV19 and TRBJ2-3; 13 bases line up with TRBD2. CDR1 is LNHDA and CDR2 is SQIVND in the germline V gene (reference sequence). V trimming: 4 bases; J trimming: 3 bases; junction bases outside the gene matches: 4. CDR3 size: 16 residues. CDR3 residues: CASSNRLAGGTDTQYF. CDR3 bases: TGTGCCAGTAGTAACCGACTAGCGGGAGGAACAGATACGCAGTATTTT.

The sample holds many counts of this clonotype. This chain uses TRBV13 with TRBJ1-2; no clear D. CDR1 is PRHDT and CDR2 is FYEKMQ in the germline V gene (reference sequence). Trimming took off 2 bases at V and 4 bases at J, with 14 bases between the two ends. The CDR3 runs to 15 residues. This chain's CDR3 is CASSLFGIWGYGYTF. CDR3 coding DNA: TGTGCCAGCAGCTTATTCGGCATCTGGGGCTATGGCTACACCTTC.

In its sample, this clonotype was seen a few times. The genes are TRBV20-1 and TRBJ2-1; 10 bases match TRBD2. CDR3 size: 17 residues. Germline CDR1 reads DFQATT; CDR2 reads SNEGSKA (reference sequence). Trimming cost V 2 bases and J 0 bases; bases outside gene matches: 7. CDR3 nucleotide sequence: TGCAGTGCTAGACCCTGGGCTAGCGGGAGCTCCTACAATGAGCAGTTCTTC. Residues: CSARPWASGSSYNEQFF.

This clonotype was seen many times. The CDR3 spells CASSPAGTVDGYTF. In DNA form, the CDR3 reads TGTGCCAGCAGTCCCGCTGGGACAGTAGATGGCTACACCTTC. V is TRBV12-3 or TRBV12-4 and J is TRBJ1-2, with 7 positions matching TRBD1. The CDR3 spans 14 residues. The V gene end was trimmed by 5 bases and the J gene end by 6 bases; junction bases not matched to a gene: 9.

This clonotype was seen more than once but under ten times. The CDR3 sequence: CSGRDTAVEQFF. CDR3 sequence (DNA): TGCAGTGGGAGGGACACAGCGGTTGAGCAGTTCTTC. This sequence joins TRBV20-1 and TRBJ2-1; tentatively, D is TRBD1 or TRBD2 (6 bases each). CDR3 length: 12 amino acids. Trimming took off 7 bases at V and 9 bases at J, with 16 bases between the two ends. Germline assignment: CDR1 DFQATT and CDR2 SNEGSKA (reference sequence).

This clonotype has ten or more counts. This rearrangement joins TRBV28 to TRBJ2-7; 9 bases map to TRBD1. The CDR3 runs 12 residues. The junction had 4 bases not matched to a gene; V was cut back by 5 bases and J by 8 bases. The germline gives CDR1 MDHEN, CDR2 SYDVKM. In DNA, the CDR3 is TGTGCCAGCAGTGGACAGGGGTCTAAGCAGTACTTC. It translates to CASSGQGSKQYF.

The table lists this clonotype with a few counts. CDR3 DNA sequence: TGTGCCAGCCGACTCCCTGGGACAGGGTATGGCTACACCTTC. Protein sequence: CASRLPGTGYGYTF. This chain connects TRBV28 to TRBJ1-2; 9 bases map to TRBD1. From germline, CDR1 is MDHEN and CDR2 SYDVKM. This CDR3 is 14 amino acids long. V shed 8 bases, J shed 5 bases, and the junction held 9 bases outside the gene matches.

The chain recombines TRBV14 with TRBJ1-6, with no clear D. The length of the CDR3 is 13 residues. CDR1 and CDR2 (germline): SGHDN, FVKESK. V lost 6 bases and J 10 bases, leaving 13 bases between the germline ends. The CDR3 DNA reads TGTGCCAGCAGTCTCAAGATAGGGTCACCCCTCCACTTT. Translation gives CASSLKIGSPLHF. Using reference TRBV14 and TRBJ1-6 for the parts outside the CDR3, the full variable domain is EAGVTQFPSHSVIEKGQTVTLRCDPISGHDNLYWYRRVMGKEIKFLLHFVKESKQDESGMPNNRFLAERTGGTYSTLKVQPAELEDSGVYFCASSLKIGSPLHFGNGTRLTVT.

The gene calls are TRBV7-8 and TRBJ1-5; TRBD1 matches 7 bases. The CDR3 spans 15 residues. The germline V gene has CDR1 SGHVS and CDR2 FQNEAQ. V gave up 2 bases and J gave up 2 bases; unmatched junction bases: 3. The CDR3 reads CASSLRGGGNQPQHF. Written as DNA, the CDR3 is TGTGCCAGCAGCTTACGAGGGGGCGGCAATCAGCCCCAGCATTTT. The complete variable domain, with remaining parts taken from reference TRBV7-8 and TRBJ1-5, reads GAGVSQSPRYKVAKRGQDVALRCDPISGHVSLFWYQQALGQGPEFLTYFQNEAQLDKSGLPSDRFFAERPEGSVSTLKIQRTQQEDSAVYLCASSLRGGGNQPQHFGDGTRLSIL.

In DNA, the CDR3 is TGTGCCAGCAGCGAGGGAGGGACTATAGACAATGAGCAGTTCTTC. Amino acid sequence: CASSEGGTIDNEQFF. This chain uses TRBV9 with TRBJ2-1, with 7 positions matching TRBD2. The CDR3 has 15 residues. Germline values: CDR1 SGDLS, CDR2 YYNGEE. J was trimmed by 5 bases and V by 3 bases; bases with no gene match: 8. Full variable domain (rest looked up from reference TRBV9 and TRBJ2-1): DSGVTQTPKHLITATGQRVTLRCSPRSGDLSVYWYQQSLDQGLQFLIQYYNGEERAKGNILERFSAQQFPDLHSELNLSSLELGDSALYFCASSEGGTIDNEQFFGPGTRLTVL.

On this clonotype: Given a much more abundant clone one base away, this may be a read error. The J gene is TRBJ1-6, the V gene TRBV7-3, with no clear D. Germline values: CDR1 SGHTA, CDR2 FQGTGA. The CDR3 runs to 14 residues. CDR3 nucleotide sequence: TGTGCCGGCAGCTTAGGCTGGGCGAATTCACCCCTCCACTTT. The encoded protein is CAGSLGWANSPLHF.

The table lists this clonotype with a few counts. CDR3 in DNA: TGTGCCAGCAGCTTAGGAATCAGGGATGGCTACACCTTC. Protein: CASSLGIRDGYTF. The V and J genes are TRBV7-2 and TRBJ1-2, with D perhaps TRBD1 (5 bases). The CDR3 has 13 residues. CDR1 and CDR2 from the germline V gene are SGHTA and FQGNSA. The V end was cut by 1 base, the J end by 6 bases, with 9 bases between.

A note on this clonotype: Since a much larger clone is just one base distant, this may be a read error. This chain links TRBV11-2 with TRBJ1-1; D is possibly TRBD1 (5 bases). Germline V gives CDR1 SGHAT, CDR2 FQNNGV. The CDR3 has 18 amino acids. The CDR3 reads CASSSLAGRAFGNPEAFF. The CDR3 DNA reads as TGTGCCAGCAGCTCCCTCGCGGGCAGGGCCTTCGGGAACCCTGAAGCTTTCTTT. The variable domain in full, completed from reference TRBV11-2 and TRBJ1-1, reads EAGVAQSPRYKIIEKRQSVAFWCNPISGHATLYWYQQILGQGPKLLIQFQNNGVVDDSQLPKDRFSAERLKGVDSTLKIQPAKLEDSAVYLCASSSLAGRAFGNPEAFFGQGTRLTVV.

This clonotype was detected a few times. The V call is TRBV20-1, the J call TRBJ2-1; perhaps TRBD2 as D (6 bases). The CDR3 is 17 amino acids. V was pared by 5 bases and J by 7 bases, with 27 bases between. Germline values: CDR1 DFQATT, CDR2 SNEGSKA (reference sequence). The CDR3 reads CSAPQVRNAGSANEQFF. The CDR3 region has the DNA TGCAGTGCTCCCCAAGTTAGGAATGCGGGATCTGCAAATGAGCAGTTCTTC.

The chain employs TRBV12-3 or TRBV12-4 and TRBJ2-7, with D perhaps TRBD2 (5 bases). There are 12 residues in the CDR3. V lost 5 bases and J lost 6, with 11 bases in between. The chain's CDR3 is CASSPSGVEQYF. The CDR3 DNA reads as TGTGCCAGCAGTCCCTCCGGGGTCGAGCAGTACTTC.

The count of this clonotype is one. J is TRBJ2-2 and V is TRBV4-1; D is possibly TRBD1 (7 bases). The CDR3 has 16 amino acids. Per germline, CDR1 MGHRA and CDR2 YSYEKL. The V gene lost 4 bases and the J gene lost 2 bases, with 14 bases spanning the gap. CDR3 in DNA: TGCGCCAGCAGCCTTCCCAGGGGGGATAACACCGGGGAGCTGTTTTTT. It is translated as CASSLPRGDNTGELFF.

This clonotype was picked up a small number of times. The gene calls are TRBV5-1 and TRBJ2-7; perhaps TRBD2 as D (5 bases). The CDR3 covers 13 residues. Germline V gene sequence: CDR1 SGHRS, CDR2 YFSETQ. With 4 bases removed from V and 6 bases from J, the gap between germline ends came to 14 bases. CDR3 in DNA: TGCGCCAGCAGCCCCGGGATGTTCGGCGAGCAGTACTTC. Translation gives CASSPGMFGEQYF. Combining the CDR3 with reference TRBV5-1 and TRBJ2-7 gives the whole variable domain KAGVTQTPRYLIKTRGQQVTLSCSPISGHRSVSWYQQTPGQGLQFLFEYFSETQRNKGNFPGRFSGRQFSNSRSEMNVSTLELGDSALYLCASSPGMFGEQYFGPGTRLTVT.